Each of the 6 T cell receptor beta chains below was sequenced from the same sample in a study of blood T cells in healthy people across ages. The authors ran a second PCR of about 6 to 12 cycles using a sample-barcoded 5' primer and a J-beta primer mix. A single record per CDR3 protein comes from TCRdb applying MiXCR to the 5' RACE reads. This sample carries about 1.8 million distinct CDR3 sequences, about 50% of them seen once, and the ten largest clones take around 2.1%. Sequencing used blood. These receptors were taken from a woman in her thirties or forties in good health.

V gene TRBV5-1 combines with J gene TRBJ2-7; a weak D match, TRBD1 (5 bases). The CDR3 sequence is 13 residues long. Germline V gene sequence: CDR1 SGHRS, CDR2 YFSETQ. Trimming took 4 bases from V and 3 from J, leaving 11 bases between them. CDR3 sequence (DNA): TGCGCCAGCAGCGTGAACCAGGGCTACGAGCAGTACTTC. Encoded protein: CASSVNQGYEQYF.

In this sample, this clonotype turned up a few times. V gene TRBV20-1 combines with J gene TRBJ1-6, with 9 nucleotides matching TRBD1. The germline gives CDR1 DFQATT, CDR2 SNEGSKA (reference sequence). Trimming at V came to 4 bases and at J to 10 bases, leaving 8 bases not matched to a gene. The CDR3 has 14 amino acids. This chain's CDR3 is CSAINRGLNSPLHF. For the CDR3, the DNA is TGCAGTGCTATAAACAGGGGGCTGAACTCACCCCTCCACTTT.

In its sample, this clonotype was seen a few times. The CDR3 spells CSASWSNYGYTF. The CDR3, as DNA: TGCAGTGCTAGTTGGTCTAACTATGGCTACACCTTC. The chain joins TRBV20-1 to TRBJ1-2; the D is unclear. Deletions cut 3 bases from V and 0 bases from J, with 5 bases between. This CDR3 contains 12 residues. From germline, CDR1 is DFQATT and CDR2 SNEGSKA (reference sequence).

This clonotype was picked up one time. The rearrangement links TRBV7-9 to TRBJ1-1; 7 nucleotides line up with TRBD1. Germline-derived CDR1 and CDR2 are SEHNR and FQNEAQ (reference sequence). The trim removed 6 bases at V and 1 base at J, leaving 5 bases unmatched. The CDR3 is 14 amino acids. CDR3 bases: TGTGCCAGCAGACGGGACAGCCCGAACACTGAAGCTTTCTTT. This gives the protein CASRRDSPNTEAFF.

This rearrangement joins TRBV20-1 to TRBJ2-5, with 7 bases matching TRBD2. After removal of 3 bases from V and 7 bases from J, the junction contained 5 bases not matched to a gene. The CDR3 is 12 residues long. The germline V gene has CDR1 DFQATT and CDR2 SNEGSKA (reference sequence). CDR3 DNA sequence: TGCAGTGCTAGTCTTGGCGGGGGGACCCAGTACTTC. The encoded protein is CSASLGGGTQYF.

J is TRBJ1-5 and V is TRBV6-2 or TRBV6-3; D is uncertain. V was shortened by 10 bases and J by 4 bases, with 20 bases between the two germline ends. Germline V gene lookup returns CDR1 MNHEY and CDR2 SVGEGT. The CDR3 totals 15 residues. The CDR3 is CATRTAGQANQPQHF. Written as DNA, the CDR3 is TGTGCCACCAGAACGGCCGGCCAGGCGAATCAGCCCCAGCATTTT.